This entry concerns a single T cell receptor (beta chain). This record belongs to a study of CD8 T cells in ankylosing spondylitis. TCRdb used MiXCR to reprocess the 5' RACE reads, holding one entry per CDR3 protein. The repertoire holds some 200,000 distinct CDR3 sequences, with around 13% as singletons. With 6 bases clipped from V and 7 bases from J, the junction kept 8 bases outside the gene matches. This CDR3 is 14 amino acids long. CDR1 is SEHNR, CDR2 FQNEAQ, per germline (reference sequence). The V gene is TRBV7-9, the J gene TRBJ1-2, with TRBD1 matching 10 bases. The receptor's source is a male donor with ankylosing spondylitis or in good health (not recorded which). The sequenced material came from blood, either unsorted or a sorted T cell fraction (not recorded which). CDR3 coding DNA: TGTGCCAGCAGTCAGGACAGGGGGTTCTCTGGCTACACCTTC. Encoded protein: CASSQDRGFSGYTF.